This TCR beta chain was sequenced during a study of OX40 agonist ivuxolimab in advanced cancers. The germline gives CDR1 SGHNT, CDR2 YYREEE (reference sequence). Trimming removed 5 bases at V and 2 bases at J, with 20 bases between. CDR3 size: 16 residues. Sequencing was performed with immunoSEQ multiplex PCR; in TCRdb, only in-frame clones are kept and a portion is missing. The sample consists of about 86,000 clones, roughly 85% of them appearing once. This clonotype originated in an adult with an advanced solid tumor such as melanoma, head and neck, liver or kidney cancer. The gene calls are TRBV5-4 and TRBJ2-7; perhaps TRBD2 as D (7 bases). The source was CD4+ or CD8+ T cells sorted from blood, collected in a trial of the OX40 agonist ivuxolimab. CDR3 DNA: TGTGCCAGCAGAACAGGGTCCGCTAGCGGCGCCTACGAGCAGTACTTC. It yields the protein CASRTGSASGAYEQYF.